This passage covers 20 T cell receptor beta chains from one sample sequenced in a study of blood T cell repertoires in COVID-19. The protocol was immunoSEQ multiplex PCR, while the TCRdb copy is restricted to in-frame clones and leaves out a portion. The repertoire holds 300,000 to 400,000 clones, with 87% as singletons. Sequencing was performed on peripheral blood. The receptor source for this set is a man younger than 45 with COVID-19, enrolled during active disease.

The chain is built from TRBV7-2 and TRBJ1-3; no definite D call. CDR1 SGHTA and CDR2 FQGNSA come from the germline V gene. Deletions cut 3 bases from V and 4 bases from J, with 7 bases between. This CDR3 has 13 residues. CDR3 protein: CASSLEGGNTIYF. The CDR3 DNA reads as TGTGCCAGCAGCTTGGAGGGAGGAAACACCATATATTTT.

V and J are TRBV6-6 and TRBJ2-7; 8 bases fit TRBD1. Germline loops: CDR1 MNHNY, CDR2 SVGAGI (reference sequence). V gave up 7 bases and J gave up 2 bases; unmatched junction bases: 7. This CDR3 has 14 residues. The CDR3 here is CASTKGTGPYEQYF. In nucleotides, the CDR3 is TGTGCCAGCACCAAAGGGACAGGACCCTACGAGCAGTACTTC.

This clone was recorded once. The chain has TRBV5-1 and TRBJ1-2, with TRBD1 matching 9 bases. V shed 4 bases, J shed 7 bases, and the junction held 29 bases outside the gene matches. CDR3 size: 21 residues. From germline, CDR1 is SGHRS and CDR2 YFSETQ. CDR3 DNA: TGCGCCAGCAGCGGGGGACGGACAGGGGCTCTACAGGGAAGGTGGAGCGGTGGCTACACCTTC. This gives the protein CASSGGRTGALQGRWSGGYTF.

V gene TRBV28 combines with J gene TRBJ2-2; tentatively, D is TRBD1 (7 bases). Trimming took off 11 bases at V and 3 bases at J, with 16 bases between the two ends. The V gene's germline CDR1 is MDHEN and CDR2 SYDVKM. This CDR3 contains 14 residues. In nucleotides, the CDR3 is TGTGCCGGGGGGCGGACAGGCTACACCGGGGAGCTGTTTTTT. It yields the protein CAGGRTGYTGELFF.

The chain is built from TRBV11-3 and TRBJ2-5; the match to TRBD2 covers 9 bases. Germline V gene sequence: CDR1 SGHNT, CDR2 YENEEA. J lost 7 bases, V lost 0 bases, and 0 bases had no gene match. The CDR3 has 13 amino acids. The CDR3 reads CASSLETSGTQYF. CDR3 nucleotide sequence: TGTGCCAGCAGCTTAGAGACTAGCGGGACCCAGTACTTC. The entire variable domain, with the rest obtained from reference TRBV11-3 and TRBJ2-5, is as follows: EAGVVQSPRYKIIEKKQPVAFWCNPISGHNTLYWYLQNLGQGPELLIRYENEEAVDDSQLPKDRFSAERLKGVDSTLKIQPAELGDSAVYLCASSLETSGTQYFGPGTRLLVL.

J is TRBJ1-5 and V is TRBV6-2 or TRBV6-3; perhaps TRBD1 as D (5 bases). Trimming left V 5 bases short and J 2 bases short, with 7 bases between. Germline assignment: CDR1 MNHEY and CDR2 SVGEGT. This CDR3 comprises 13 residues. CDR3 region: CASSDSRNQPQHF. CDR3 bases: TGTGCCAGCAGTGACAGCCGCAATCAGCCCCAGCATTTT.

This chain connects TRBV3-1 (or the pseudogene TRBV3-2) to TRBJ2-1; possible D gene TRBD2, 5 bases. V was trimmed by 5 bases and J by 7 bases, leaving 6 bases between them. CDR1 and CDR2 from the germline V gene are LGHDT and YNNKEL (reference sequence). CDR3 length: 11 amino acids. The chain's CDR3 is CASSGGNEQFF. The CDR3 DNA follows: TGTGCCAGCAGCGGAGGTAATGAGCAGTTCTTC.

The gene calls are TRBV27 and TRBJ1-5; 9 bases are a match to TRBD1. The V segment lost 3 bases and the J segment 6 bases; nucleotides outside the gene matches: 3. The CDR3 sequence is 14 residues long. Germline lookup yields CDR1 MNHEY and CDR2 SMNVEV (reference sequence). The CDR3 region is CASSFRTGAQPQHF. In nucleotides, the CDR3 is TGTGCCAGCAGTTTCCGGACAGGGGCTCAGCCCCAGCATTTT.

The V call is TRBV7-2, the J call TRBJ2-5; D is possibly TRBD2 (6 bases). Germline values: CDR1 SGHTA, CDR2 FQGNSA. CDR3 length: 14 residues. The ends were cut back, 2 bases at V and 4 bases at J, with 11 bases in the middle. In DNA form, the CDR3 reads TGTGCCAGCAGCTTACGGAGGGGAGGAGAGACCCAGTACTTC. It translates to CASSLRRGGETQYF. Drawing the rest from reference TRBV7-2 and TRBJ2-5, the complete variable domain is GAGVSQSPSNKVTEKGKDVELRCDPISGHTALYWYRQSLGQGLEFLIYFQGNSAPDKSGLPSDRFSAERTGGSVSTLTIQRTQQEDSAVYLCASSLRRGGETQYFGPGTRLLVL.

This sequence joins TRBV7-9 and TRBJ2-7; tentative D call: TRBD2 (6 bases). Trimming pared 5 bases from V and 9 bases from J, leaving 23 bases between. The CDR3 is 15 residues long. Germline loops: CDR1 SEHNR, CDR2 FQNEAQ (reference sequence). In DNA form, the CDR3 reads TGTGCCAGCAGCCGTCAGACTAGTACTTTATCGCGGCAGTACTTC. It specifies CASSRQTSTLSRQYF.

The CDR3, as DNA: TGCGCCAGCAGCTCGACAGGGTATGAACCCTACGAGCAGTACTTC. Translation: CASSSTGYEPYEQYF. The chain uses TRBV5-1 and TRBJ2-7; 7 bases are shared with TRBD1. After removal of 3 bases from V and 2 bases from J, the junction contained 8 bases not matched to a gene. Germline V gene data show CDR1 as SGHRS and CDR2 as YFSETQ. This CDR3 is built from 15 residues.

Here the CDR3 DNA reads TGTGCCAGCAGTGAACCGGACAGTCCGCAAGAGACCCAGTACTTC. As protein: CASSEPDSPQETQYF. This chain uses TRBV2 with TRBJ2-5; D possibly corresponds to TRBD1 (6 bases). Germline CDR1 and CDR2: SNHLY and FYNNEI. The V end lost 2 bases, the J end lost 2 bases, and 12 bases lay between the germline ends. CDR3 length: 15 amino acids.

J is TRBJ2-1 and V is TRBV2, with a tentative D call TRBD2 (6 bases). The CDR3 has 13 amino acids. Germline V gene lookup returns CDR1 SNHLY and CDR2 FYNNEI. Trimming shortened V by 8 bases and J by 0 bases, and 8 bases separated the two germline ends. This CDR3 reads CASSSVSYNEQFF. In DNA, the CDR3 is TGTGCCAGCTCTAGCGTCTCCTACAATGAGCAGTTCTTC.

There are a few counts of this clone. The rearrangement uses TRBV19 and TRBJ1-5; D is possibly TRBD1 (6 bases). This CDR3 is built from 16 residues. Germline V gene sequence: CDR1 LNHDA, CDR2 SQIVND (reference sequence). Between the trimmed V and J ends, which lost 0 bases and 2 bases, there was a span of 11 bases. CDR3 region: CASSIEGGPGNQPQHF. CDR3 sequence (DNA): TGTGCCAGTAGTATAGAGGGGGGGCCGGGCAATCAGCCCCAGCATTTT.

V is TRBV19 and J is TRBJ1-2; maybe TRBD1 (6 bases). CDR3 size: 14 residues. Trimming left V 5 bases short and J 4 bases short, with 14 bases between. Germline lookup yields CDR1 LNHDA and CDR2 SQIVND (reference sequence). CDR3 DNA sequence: TGTGCCAGTAGTCCCTCCCCGACAGGCTATGGCTACACCTTC. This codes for CASSPSPTGYGYTF.

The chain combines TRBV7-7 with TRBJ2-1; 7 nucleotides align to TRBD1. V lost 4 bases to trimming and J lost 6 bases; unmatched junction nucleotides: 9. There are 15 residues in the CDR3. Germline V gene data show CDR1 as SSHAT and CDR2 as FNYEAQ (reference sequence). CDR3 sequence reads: CASSSTAGTANEQFF. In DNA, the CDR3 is TGTGCCAGCAGCTCAACGGCTGGGACAGCCAATGAGCAGTTCTTC.

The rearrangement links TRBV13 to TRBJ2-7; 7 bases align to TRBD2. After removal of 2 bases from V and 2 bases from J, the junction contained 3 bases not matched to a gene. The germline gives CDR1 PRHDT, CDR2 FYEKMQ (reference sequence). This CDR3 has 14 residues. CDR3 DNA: TGTGCCAGCAGCTTAAGCGGGAACACCTACGAGCAGTACTTC. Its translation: CASSLSGNTYEQYF.

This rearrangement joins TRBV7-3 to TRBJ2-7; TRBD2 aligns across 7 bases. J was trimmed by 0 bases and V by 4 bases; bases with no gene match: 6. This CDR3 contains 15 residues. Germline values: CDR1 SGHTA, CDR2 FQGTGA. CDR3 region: CASSYQAGNSYEQYF. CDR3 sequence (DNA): TGTGCCAGCAGCTATCAAGCGGGAAACTCCTACGAGCAGTACTTC.

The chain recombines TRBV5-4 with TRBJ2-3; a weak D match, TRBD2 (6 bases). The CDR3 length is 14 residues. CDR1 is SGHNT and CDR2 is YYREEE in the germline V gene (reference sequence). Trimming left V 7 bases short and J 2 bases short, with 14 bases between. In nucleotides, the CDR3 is TGTGCCAGCGGTATGGGGGGTTTCACAGATACGCAGTATTTT. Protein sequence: CASGMGGFTDTQYF.

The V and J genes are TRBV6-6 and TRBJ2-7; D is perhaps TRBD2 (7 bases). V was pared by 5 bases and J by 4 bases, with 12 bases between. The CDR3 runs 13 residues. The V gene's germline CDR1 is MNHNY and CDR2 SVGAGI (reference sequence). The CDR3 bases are TGTGCCAGCAGTCCCCGGGGGGCTTACGAGCAGTACTTC. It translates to CASSPRGAYEQYF.